The entry below describes one TCR beta chain. Its binding antigen is unknown. Base qualities were left out, and no much larger clone turns up one base away. TCRbeta CDR3 regions were amplified from genomic DNA using the immunoSEQ Assay, a bias-controlled multiplex PCR. As for the original processing: Within the assay, amplification of reference gene primers was used to estimate how many nucleated cells each sample contained. To quantify the absolute abundance of each unique TCRbeta CDR3 rearrangement, sequence reads were collapsed and filtered. For each sample, productive Simpson clonality was calculated as the square root of Simpson's diversity index across productive rearrangements. TCRdb mirrors the immuneACCESS table, restricted to in-frame sequences. Some clones are absent from its copies; in checked studies, under half trace to an unresolved V gene, and the reason for the others is unknown. V, J and clone size are those of that table, while D and trimming were read from the DNA. The sample has about 140,000 clones on record, about 82% of them singletons. The top ten clones comprise roughly 8% of the sample.

Via the germline V gene, CDR1 is SGHRS and CDR2 YFSETQ. Including cysteine and phenylalanine, the CDR3 has 16 amino acids. Only the CDR3 DNA is retained, 48 bases long and in frame from the first base. V sheds 0 bases and J sheds 3 bases, leaving 13 bases between their ends. The record originates from a study of blood T cell repertoires in COVID-19 (dated by TCRdb to between 2020 and 2021). For context, the study as a whole: Samples from collaborators originated in the United States, Italy and Spain and spanned both the acute and convalescent phases of COVID-19. The repertoires were made available in a free public database intended to serve as a resource for research on the immune response to SARS-CoV-2. Sample metadata almost always included a de-identified subject ID, COVID-19 status, age in years and sex. Deeply sampled blood TCRbeta repertoires from subjects exposed to, actively infected with, or recovered from COVID-19 were included in the dataset. Where available, HLA class I and class II types were taken from metadata supplied by the sample provider and were not determined by assay-based typing. Samples were obtained from the ongoing ImmuneRACE study (first 160 participants) and from roughly 1,300 subjects provided by 6 global collaborators. The prospective study material was composed of cDNA or gDNA derived from T cells, B-cell-depleted T cells, or PBMCs. Results the study describes overall, beyond this receptor: The amount of clinical and demographic metadata varied by source and participant and was provided uncurated.

Collaborating institutions collected whole blood in K2EDTA tubes following their own protocols. Collaborator samples were shipped for TCRbeta analysis as frozen whole blood, isolated PBMCs, or DNA extracted from either sample type. The sample was peripheral blood. The receptor was isolated from a woman aged 55-69 years with acute or convalescent COVID-19. The sequence is built from TRBV5-1 and TRBJ2-1; the D gene is possibly TRBD2, with 5 bases matching. The nucleotides read TGCGCCAGCAGCTTGGAGCGGTCCTCCTACTACAATGAGCAGTTCTTC. It is translated as CASSLERSSYYNEQFF.